Listed below are T cell receptor beta chains from one sample, sequenced in a study of cytomegalovirus exposure and HLA in healthy donors. Using immunoSEQ multiplex PCR, the repertoire was profiled, and TCRdb retains in-frame clones only, with some absent. The table shows 150,000 to 200,000 clones, with just under 90% occurring only once. The material sequenced was PBMCs. These receptors were collected from a woman younger than 30 in good health and CMV-seropositive. The CDR3 runs from the conserved cysteine through the conserved F or W. D genes are given only for firm matches. Expanded clones get a size class; other rows say once, few or many, or leave the size out.

d_gene: TRBD1; len: 18; j_gene: TRBJ2-7; abundance: .; v_gene: TRBV19; CDR3aa: CASSIDAIDRVPSYEQYF; CDR3nt: TGTGCCAGTAGTATAGACGCAATTGACAGGGTCCCATCCTACGAGCAGTACTTC
d_gene: .; len: 12; j_gene: TRBJ2-1; abundance: .; v_gene: TRBV5-1; CDR3aa: CASFLRADEQFF; CDR3nt: TGCGCCAGCTTTCTGCGGGCGGATGAGCAGTTCTTC
d_gene: .; len: 14; j_gene: TRBJ1-1; abundance: .; v_gene: TRBV6-5; CDR3aa: CASSEGPSATEAFF; CDR3nt: TGTGCCAGCAGTGAGGGTCCCTCGGCCACTGAAGCTTTCTTT
d_gene: .; len: 15; j_gene: TRBJ2-7; abundance: .; v_gene: TRBV29-1; CDR3aa: CSVDLGQSSAYEQYF; CDR3nt: TGCAGCGTTGACTTGGGACAGTCTAGCGCCTACGAGCAGTACTTC
d_gene: TRBD2; len: 14; j_gene: TRBJ2-3; abundance: .; v_gene: TRBV18; CDR3aa: CASSPGLELDTQYF; CDR3nt: TGTGCCAGCTCACCGGGACTAGAATTAGATACGCAGTATTTT
d_gene: TRBD1; len: 18; j_gene: TRBJ1-2; abundance: .; v_gene: TRBV18; CDR3aa: CASSPTAGTGGEIDGYTF; CDR3nt: TGTGCCAGCTCACCAACAGCCGGGACAGGGGGCGAGATTGATGGCTACACCTTC
d_gene: TRBD2; len: 14; j_gene: TRBJ2-1; abundance: .; v_gene: TRBV29-1; CDR3aa: CSTRTSGRYNEQFF; CDR3nt: TGCAGCACTCGGACTAGCGGGAGGTACAATGAGCAGTTCTTC
d_gene: .; len: 13; j_gene: TRBJ1-1; abundance: .; v_gene: TRBV7-3; CDR3aa: CASSSLRNTEAFF; CDR3nt: TGTGCCAGCAGCTCCCTAAGGAACACTGAAGCTTTCTTT
d_gene: TRBD1; len: 16; j_gene: TRBJ1-1; abundance: .; v_gene: TRBV7-3; CDR3aa: CASSENPPTGGGLAFF; CDR3nt: TGTGCCAGCAGCGAAAATCCACCGACAGGGGGGGGTTTGGCTTTCTTT
d_gene: .; len: 12; j_gene: TRBJ2-7; abundance: .; v_gene: TRBV9; CDR3aa: CASSSNSGEQYF; CDR3nt: TGTGCCAGCAGCTCGAACTCGGGCGAGCAGTACTTC
d_gene: .; len: 11; j_gene: TRBJ2-7; abundance: .; v_gene: TRBV20-1; CDR3aa: CSARSSYEQYF; CDR3nt: TGCAGTGCTAGGAGCTCCTACGAGCAGTACTTC
d_gene: .; len: 16; j_gene: TRBJ1-5; abundance: .; v_gene: TRBV9; CDR3aa: CASSTQGTVVNQPQHF; CDR3nt: TGTGCCAGCAGCACCCAGGGGACGGTGGTCAATCAGCCCCAGCATTTT
d_gene: TRBD2; len: 12; j_gene: TRBJ2-7; abundance: .; v_gene: TRBV11-3; CDR3aa: CASTSGEYEQYF; CDR3nt: TGTGCCAGTACTAGCGGCGAATACGAGCAGTACTTC
d_gene: TRBD1; len: 15; j_gene: TRBJ2-2; abundance: .; v_gene: TRBV10-3; CDR3aa: CAISGSGQGTGELFF; CDR3nt: TGTGCCATCAGTGGCTCGGGACAGGGGACCGGGGAGCTGTTTTTT
d_gene: .; len: 12; j_gene: TRBJ2-7; abundance: .; v_gene: TRBV7-9; CDR3aa: CASSLGQYEQYF; CDR3nt: TGTGCCAGCAGCTTAGGTCAGTACGAGCAGTACTTC
d_gene: .; len: 15; j_gene: TRBJ2-2; abundance: .; v_gene: TRBV2; CDR3aa: CASKRSDPSTGELFF; CDR3nt: TGTGCCAGCAAACGGAGTGACCCGAGCACCGGGGAGCTGTTTTTT
d_gene: TRBD2; len: 14; j_gene: TRBJ2-2; abundance: .; v_gene: TRBV28; CDR3aa: CASRAGGGTGELFF; CDR3nt: TGTGCCAGCAGGGCGGGAGGGGGCACCGGGGAGCTGTTTTTT
d_gene: TRBD1; len: 14; j_gene: TRBJ2-1; abundance: once; v_gene: TRBV6-5; CDR3aa: CASIRDSSYNEQFF; CDR3nt: TGTGCCAGCATACGGGACAGCTCCTACAATGAGCAGTTCTTC
d_gene: .; len: 16; j_gene: TRBJ2-1; abundance: .; v_gene: TRBV7-6; CDR3aa: CASSFTSTMQYNEQFF; CDR3nt: TGTGCCAGCAGCTTCACTAGTACAATGCAATACAATGAGCAGTTCTTC
d_gene: .; len: 13; j_gene: TRBJ2-7; abundance: .; v_gene: TRBV7-3; CDR3aa: CASSLGLSYEQYF; CDR3nt: TGTGCCAGCAGCTTAGGACTCTCCTACGAGCAGTACTTC
d_gene: .; len: 14; j_gene: TRBJ2-3; abundance: .; v_gene: TRBV29-1; CDR3aa: CSAQALLGTDTQYF; CDR3nt: TGCAGCGCCCAAGCCTTATTAGGCACAGATACGCAGTATTTT
d_gene: TRBD1; len: 14; j_gene: TRBJ1-1; abundance: .; v_gene: TRBV6-5; CDR3aa: CASTRPGQVGEAFF; CDR3nt: TGTGCCAGCACGCGCCCCGGACAGGTTGGTGAAGCTTTCTTT
d_gene: .; len: 12; j_gene: TRBJ1-1; abundance: .; v_gene: TRBV5-1; CDR3aa: CASSLGSTEAFF; CDR3nt: TGCGCCAGCAGCTTGGGGAGCACTGAAGCTTTCTTT
d_gene: .; len: 13; j_gene: TRBJ1-2; abundance: .; v_gene: TRBV2; CDR3aa: CANSPGATYGYTF; CDR3nt: TGTGCCAATAGTCCAGGGGCGACCTATGGCTACACCTTC
d_gene: .; len: 15; j_gene: TRBJ1-2; abundance: .; v_gene: TRBV19; CDR3aa: CASSIEEGISSGYTF; CDR3nt: TGTGCCAGTAGTATAGAGGAGGGGATTTCATCTGGCTACACCTTC
d_gene: .; len: 15; j_gene: TRBJ2-1; abundance: .; v_gene: TRBV15; CDR3aa: CATQVGASVNHEQFF; CDR3nt: TGTGCCACACAAGTAGGAGCTAGCGTAAACCATGAGCAGTTCTTC
d_gene: TRBD1; len: 16; j_gene: TRBJ2-4; abundance: .; v_gene: TRBV6-5; CDR3aa: CASSYSGGASKNIQYF; CDR3nt: TGTGCCAGCAGTTACTCAGGGGGCGCTTCCAAAAACATTCAGTACTTC
d_gene: .; len: 13; j_gene: TRBJ2-7; abundance: .; v_gene: TRBV6-1; CDR3aa: CASSGGFSYEQYF; CDR3nt: TGTGCCAGCAGTGGAGGGTTCTCCTACGAGCAGTACTTC
d_gene: .; len: 18; j_gene: TRBJ1-3; abundance: .; v_gene: TRBV5-6; CDR3aa: CASSLVLPGAYSGNTIYF; CDR3nt: TGTGCCAGCAGCTTGGTTTTACCAGGGGCATACTCTGGAAACACCATATATTTT
d_gene: .; len: 11; j_gene: TRBJ2-7; abundance: .; v_gene: TRBV2; CDR3aa: CASTVVYEQYF; CDR3nt: TGTGCCAGTACGGTGGTTTACGAGCAGTACTTC
d_gene: TRBD1; len: 18; j_gene: TRBJ2-2; abundance: .; v_gene: TRBV6-4; CDR3aa: CASSEGGMTGSNTGELFF; CDR3nt: TGTGCCAGCAGTGAGGGTGGGATGACAGGGTCGAACACCGGGGAGCTGTTTTTT
d_gene: .; len: 14; j_gene: TRBJ2-1; abundance: .; v_gene: TRBV7-6; CDR3aa: CASSLSPGVDEQFF; CDR3nt: TGTGCCAGCAGCTTATCCCCCGGGGTGGATGAGCAGTTCTTC
d_gene: TRBD1; len: 15; j_gene: TRBJ2-2; abundance: .; v_gene: TRBV6-5; CDR3aa: CASSLGQAYTGELFF; CDR3nt: TGTGCCAGCAGTTTGGGACAGGCCTACACCGGGGAGCTGTTTTTT